The sequence of this T cell receptor beta chain was determined in a study of cytomegalovirus exposure and HLA in healthy donors. Researchers ran the PCR with 60 Vbeta and 13 Jbeta primers. Only in-frame clones appear in the TCRdb table, and some are missing; sequencing was by immunoSEQ multiplex PCR. Here the sample spans some 200,000 clones, around four fifths being singletons. About this clone: Its antigen is currently unknown.

Study-wide findings and caveats: Over 15,000 TCR beta sequences were associated with HLA alleles at 0.05 false discovery rate in a later analysis. Listed as cytomegalovirus-associated were 150 or so TCR beta chains.

The CDR3 spans 13 residues. Germline CDR1 is MNHNS and CDR2 is SASEGT. V was clipped by 2 bases and J by 3 bases, with 7 bases between them. The TCR originated in a woman aged 55-75 years in good health and CMV-seropositive. Material: PBMCs. V is TRBV6-1 and J is TRBJ1-2; D is uncertain. The CDR3 sequence is CASSETGYYGYTF. In DNA, the CDR3 is TGTGCCAGCAGTGAAACGGGTTACTATGGCTACACCTTC.